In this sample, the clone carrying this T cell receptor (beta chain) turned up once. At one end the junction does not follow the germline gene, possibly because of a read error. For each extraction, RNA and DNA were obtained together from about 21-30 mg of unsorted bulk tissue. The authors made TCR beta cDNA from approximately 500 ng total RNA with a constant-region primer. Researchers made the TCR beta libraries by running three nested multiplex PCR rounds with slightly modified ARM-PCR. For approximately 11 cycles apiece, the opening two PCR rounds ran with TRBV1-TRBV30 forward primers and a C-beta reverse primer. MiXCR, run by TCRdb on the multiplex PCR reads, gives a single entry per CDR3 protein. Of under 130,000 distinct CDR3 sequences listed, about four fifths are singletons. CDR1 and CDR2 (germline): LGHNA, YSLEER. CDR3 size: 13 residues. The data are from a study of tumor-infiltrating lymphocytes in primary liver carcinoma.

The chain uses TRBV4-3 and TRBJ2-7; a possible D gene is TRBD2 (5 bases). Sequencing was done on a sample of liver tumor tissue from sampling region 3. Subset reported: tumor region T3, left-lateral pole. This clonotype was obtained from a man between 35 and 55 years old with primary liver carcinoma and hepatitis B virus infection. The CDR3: CASNQIGESEQYF. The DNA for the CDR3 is TGCGCCAGCAACCAAATTGGGGAGTCCGAGCAGTACTTC.